The sequence of this T cell receptor (beta chain) was determined in a study of blood T cell repertoires in COVID-19. Original data processing: Estimation of nucleated cell counts was performed using reference gene primer amplification. TCRdb's copy holds only in-frame clones and misses some; the assay was immunoSEQ multiplex PCR. For V, J and clone size, that table is used; D and trimming come from the DNA. The sample has 51,000 or so clones, just under 90% seen once. The TCR originated in a man aged 80 or over with active or convalescent COVID-19. The sample consisted of peripheral blood.

Here the CDR3 DNA reads TGTGCCAGCAGTGACTCTAATACCCAAGCGACAGATACGCAGTATTTT. It translates to CASSDSNTQATDTQYF. This chain links TRBV6-4 with TRBJ2-3; no reliable D call. Germline CDR1 MRHNA, CDR2 SNTAGT. The CDR3 has 16 amino acids. V dropped 0 bases and J dropped 3 bases, with 13 bases sitting between them.